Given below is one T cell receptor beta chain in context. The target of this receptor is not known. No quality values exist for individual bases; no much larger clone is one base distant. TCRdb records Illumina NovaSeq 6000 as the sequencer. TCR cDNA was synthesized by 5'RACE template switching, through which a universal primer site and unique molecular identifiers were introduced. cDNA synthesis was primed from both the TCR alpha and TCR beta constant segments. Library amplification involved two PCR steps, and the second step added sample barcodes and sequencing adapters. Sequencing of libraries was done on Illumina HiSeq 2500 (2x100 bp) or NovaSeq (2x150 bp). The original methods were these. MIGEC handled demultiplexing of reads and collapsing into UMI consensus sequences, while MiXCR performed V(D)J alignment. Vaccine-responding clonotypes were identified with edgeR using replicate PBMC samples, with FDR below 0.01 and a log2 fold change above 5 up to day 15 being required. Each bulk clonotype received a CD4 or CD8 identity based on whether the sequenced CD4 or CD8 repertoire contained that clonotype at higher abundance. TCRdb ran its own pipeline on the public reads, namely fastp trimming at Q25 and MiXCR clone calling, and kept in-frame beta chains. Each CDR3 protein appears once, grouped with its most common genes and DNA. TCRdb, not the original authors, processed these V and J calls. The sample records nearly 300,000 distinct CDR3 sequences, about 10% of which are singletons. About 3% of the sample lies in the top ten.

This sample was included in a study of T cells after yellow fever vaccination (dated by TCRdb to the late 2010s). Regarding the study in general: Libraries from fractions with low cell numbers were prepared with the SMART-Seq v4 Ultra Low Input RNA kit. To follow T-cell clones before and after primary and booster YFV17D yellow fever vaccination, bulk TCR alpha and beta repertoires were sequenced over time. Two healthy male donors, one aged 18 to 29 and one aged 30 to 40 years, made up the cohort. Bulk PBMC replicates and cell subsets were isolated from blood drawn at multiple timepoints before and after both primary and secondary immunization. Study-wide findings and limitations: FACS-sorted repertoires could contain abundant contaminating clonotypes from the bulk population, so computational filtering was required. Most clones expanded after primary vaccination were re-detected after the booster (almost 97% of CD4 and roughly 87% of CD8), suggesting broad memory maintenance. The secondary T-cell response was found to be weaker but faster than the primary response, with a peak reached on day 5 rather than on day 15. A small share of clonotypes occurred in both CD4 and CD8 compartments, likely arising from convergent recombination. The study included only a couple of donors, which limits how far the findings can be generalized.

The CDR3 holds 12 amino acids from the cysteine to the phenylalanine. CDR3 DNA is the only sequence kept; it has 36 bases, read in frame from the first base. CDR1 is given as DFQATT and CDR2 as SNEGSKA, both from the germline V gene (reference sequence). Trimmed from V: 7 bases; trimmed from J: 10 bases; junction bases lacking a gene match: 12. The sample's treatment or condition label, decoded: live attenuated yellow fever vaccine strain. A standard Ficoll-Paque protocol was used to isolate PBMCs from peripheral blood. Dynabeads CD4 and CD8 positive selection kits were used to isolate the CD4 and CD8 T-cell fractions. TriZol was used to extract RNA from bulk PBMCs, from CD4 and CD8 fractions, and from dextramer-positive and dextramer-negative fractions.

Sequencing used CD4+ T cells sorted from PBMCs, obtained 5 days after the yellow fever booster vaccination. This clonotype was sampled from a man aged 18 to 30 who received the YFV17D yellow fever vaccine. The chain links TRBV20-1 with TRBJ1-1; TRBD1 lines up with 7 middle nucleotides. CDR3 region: CSVLDREQRAFF. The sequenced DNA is TGCAGTGTCTTAGACAGGGAGCAGCGAGCTTTCTTT.